This T cell receptor beta chain was sequenced during a study of cytotoxic CD8 clonotypes in ibrutinib-treated CLL. Trimming removed 8 bases at V and 3 bases at J, with 13 bases between. The CDR3 covers 14 residues. From germline, CDR1 is WNHNN and CDR2 SYGVQD (reference sequence). Some clones are missing from TCRdb's copy, which holds only in-frame ones; the method was immunoSEQ multiplex PCR. This table has some 150,000 clones, about 84% appearing once. Sequencing was performed on PBMCs, taken after 36 months of ibrutinib treatment. The origin of this receptor is a human donor with chronic lymphocytic leukemia. This chain links TRBV10-1 with TRBJ1-4; D gene ambiguous. This CDR3 reads CASGSGPSNEKLFF. The CDR3 region has the DNA TGCGCCAGCGGGTCTGGACCGTCTAATGAAAAACTGTTTTTT.